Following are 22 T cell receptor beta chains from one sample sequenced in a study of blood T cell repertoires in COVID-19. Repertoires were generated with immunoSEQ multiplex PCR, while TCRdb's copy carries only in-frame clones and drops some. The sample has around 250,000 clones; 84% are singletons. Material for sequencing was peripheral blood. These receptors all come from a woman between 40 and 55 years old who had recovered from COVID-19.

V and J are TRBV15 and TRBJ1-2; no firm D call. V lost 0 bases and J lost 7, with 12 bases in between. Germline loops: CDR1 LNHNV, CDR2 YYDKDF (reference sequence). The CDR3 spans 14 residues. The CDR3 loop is CATSRDRVQIGYTF. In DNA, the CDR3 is TGTGCCACCAGCAGAGATCGGGTCCAGATTGGCTACACCTTC. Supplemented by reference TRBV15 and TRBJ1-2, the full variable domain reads DAMVIQNPRYQVTQFGKPVTLSCSQTLNHNVMYWYQQKSSQAPKLLFHYYDKDFNNEADTPDNFQSRRPNTSFCFLDIRSPGLGDTAMYLCATSRDRVQIGYTFGSGTRLTVV.

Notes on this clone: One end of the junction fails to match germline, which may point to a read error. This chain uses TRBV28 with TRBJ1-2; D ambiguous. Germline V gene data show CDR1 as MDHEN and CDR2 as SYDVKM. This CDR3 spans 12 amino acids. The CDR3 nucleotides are TGTGCCAGCAGTTTACCAGGCTTGGATAGAGCCTTC. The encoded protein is CASSLPGLDRAF.

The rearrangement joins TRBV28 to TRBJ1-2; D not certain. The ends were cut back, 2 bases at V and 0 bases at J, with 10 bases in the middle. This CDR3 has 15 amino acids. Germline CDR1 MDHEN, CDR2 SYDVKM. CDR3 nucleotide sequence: TGTGCCAGCAGTTTAATGGCAGGTTCTAACTATGGCTACACCTTC. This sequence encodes CASSLMAGSNYGYTF.

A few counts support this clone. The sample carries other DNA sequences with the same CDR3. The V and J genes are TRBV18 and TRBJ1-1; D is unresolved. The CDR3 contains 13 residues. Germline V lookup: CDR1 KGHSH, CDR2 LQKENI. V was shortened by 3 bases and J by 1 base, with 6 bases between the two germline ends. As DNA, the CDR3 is TGTGCCAGCTCACCTCGGGAGAACACTGAAGCTTTCTTT. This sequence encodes CASSPRENTEAFF.

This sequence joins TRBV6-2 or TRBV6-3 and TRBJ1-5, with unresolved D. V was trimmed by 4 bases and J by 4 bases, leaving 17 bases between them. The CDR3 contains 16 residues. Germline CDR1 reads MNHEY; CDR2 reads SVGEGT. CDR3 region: CASSSLARDPNQPQHF. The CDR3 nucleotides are TGTGCCAGCAGTTCCCTGGCGAGGGATCCTAATCAGCCCCAGCATTTT.

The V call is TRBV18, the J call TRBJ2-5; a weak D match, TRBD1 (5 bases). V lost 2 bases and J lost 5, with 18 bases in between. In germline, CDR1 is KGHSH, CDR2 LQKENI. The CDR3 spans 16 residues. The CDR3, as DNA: TGTGCCAGCTCACCAGGCAGGGCCTCTCTGCACGAGACCCAGTACTTC. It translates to CASSPGRASLHETQYF.

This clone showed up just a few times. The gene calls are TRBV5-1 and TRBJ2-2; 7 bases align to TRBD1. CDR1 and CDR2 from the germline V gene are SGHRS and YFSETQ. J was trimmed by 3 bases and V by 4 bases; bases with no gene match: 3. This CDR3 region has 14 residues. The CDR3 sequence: CASSRDSYTGELFF. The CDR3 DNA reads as TGCGCCAGCAGCCGGGACAGCTACACCGGGGAGCTGTTTTTT.

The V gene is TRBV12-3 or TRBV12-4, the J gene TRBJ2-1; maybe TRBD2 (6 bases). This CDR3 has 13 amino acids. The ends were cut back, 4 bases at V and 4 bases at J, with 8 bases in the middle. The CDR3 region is CASSWGVYNEQFF. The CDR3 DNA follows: TGTGCCAGCAGTTGGGGGGTGTACAATGAGCAGTTCTTC.

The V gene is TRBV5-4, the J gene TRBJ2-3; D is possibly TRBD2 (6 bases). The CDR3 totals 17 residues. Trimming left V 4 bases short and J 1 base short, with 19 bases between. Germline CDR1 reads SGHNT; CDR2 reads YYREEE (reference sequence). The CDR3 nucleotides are TGTGCCAGCAGCCCTCCCCGGCGGGGAGGAGGCACAGATACGCAGTATTTT. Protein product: CASSPPRRGGGTDTQYF.

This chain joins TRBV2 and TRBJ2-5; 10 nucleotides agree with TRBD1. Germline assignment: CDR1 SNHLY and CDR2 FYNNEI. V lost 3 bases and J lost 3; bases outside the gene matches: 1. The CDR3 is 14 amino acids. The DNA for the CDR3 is TGTGCCAGCAGTGACGGACAGGGGGAAGAGACCCAGTACTTC. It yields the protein CASSDGQGEETQYF.

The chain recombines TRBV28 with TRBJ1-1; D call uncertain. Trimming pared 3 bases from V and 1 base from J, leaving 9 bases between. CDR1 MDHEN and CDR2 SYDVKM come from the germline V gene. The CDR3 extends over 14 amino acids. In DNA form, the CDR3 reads TGTGCCAGCAGTTTCAACACCAGGAACACTGAAGCTTTCTTT. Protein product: CASSFNTRNTEAFF.

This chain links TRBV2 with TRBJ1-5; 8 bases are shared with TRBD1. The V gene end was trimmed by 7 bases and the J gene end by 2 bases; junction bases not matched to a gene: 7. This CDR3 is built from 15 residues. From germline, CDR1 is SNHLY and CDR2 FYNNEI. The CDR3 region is CASKKQGAGNQPQHF. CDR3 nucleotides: TGTGCCAGCAAGAAGCAGGGGGCGGGCAATCAGCCCCAGCATTTT.

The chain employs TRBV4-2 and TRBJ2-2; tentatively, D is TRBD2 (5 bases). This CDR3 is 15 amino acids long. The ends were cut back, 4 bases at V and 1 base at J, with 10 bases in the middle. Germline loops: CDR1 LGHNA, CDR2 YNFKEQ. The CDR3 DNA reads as TGTGCCAGCAGCCCAAGCGGAAGGAACACCGGGGAGCTGTTTTTT. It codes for CASSPSGRNTGELFF.

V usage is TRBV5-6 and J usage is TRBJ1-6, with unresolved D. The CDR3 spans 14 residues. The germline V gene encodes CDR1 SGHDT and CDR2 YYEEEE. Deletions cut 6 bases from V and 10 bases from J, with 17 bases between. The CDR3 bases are TGTGCCAGCAACCGGCTGGGCCCCAGGTCACCCCTCCACTTT. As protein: CASNRLGPRSPLHF. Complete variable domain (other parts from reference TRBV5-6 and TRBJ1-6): DAGVTQSPTHLIKTRGQQVTLRCSPKSGHDTVSWYQQALGQGPQFIFQYYEEEERQRGNFPDRFSGHQFPNYSSELNVNALLLGDSALYLCASNRLGPRSPLHFGNGTRLTVT.

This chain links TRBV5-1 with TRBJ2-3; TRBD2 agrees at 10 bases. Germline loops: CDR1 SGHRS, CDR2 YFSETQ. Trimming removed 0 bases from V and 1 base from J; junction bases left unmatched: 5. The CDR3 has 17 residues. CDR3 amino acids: CASSLAVAGGRTDTQYF. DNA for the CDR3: TGCGCCAGCAGCTTGGCGGTAGCGGGGGGTCGCACAGATACGCAGTATTTT.

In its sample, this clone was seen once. CDR3 region: CASSSPGGSDNSPLHF. In DNA form, the CDR3 reads TGTGCCAGCAGCTCCCCCGGGGGATCAGATAATTCACCCCTCCACTTT. The chain carries TRBV7-9 and TRBJ1-6; a weak D match, TRBD1 (5 bases). CDR1 and CDR2 (germline): SEHNR, FQNEAQ (reference sequence). There are 16 residues in the CDR3. V lost 4 bases, J lost 5 bases, and 15 bases lay in between.

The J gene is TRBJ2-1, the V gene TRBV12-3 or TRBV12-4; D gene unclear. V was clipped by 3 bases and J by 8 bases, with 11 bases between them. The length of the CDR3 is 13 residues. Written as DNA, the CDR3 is TGTGCCAGCAGTTTCTCGCCCGGTGATGAGCAGTTCTTC. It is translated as CASSFSPGDEQFF.

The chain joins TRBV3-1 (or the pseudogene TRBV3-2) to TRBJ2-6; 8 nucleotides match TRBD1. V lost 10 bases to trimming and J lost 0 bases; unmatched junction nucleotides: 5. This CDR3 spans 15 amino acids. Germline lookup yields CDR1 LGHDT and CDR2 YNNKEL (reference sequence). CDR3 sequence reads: CATRQGSSGANVLTF. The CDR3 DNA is TGTGCCACCCGACAGGGGAGCTCTGGGGCCAACGTCCTGACTTTC.

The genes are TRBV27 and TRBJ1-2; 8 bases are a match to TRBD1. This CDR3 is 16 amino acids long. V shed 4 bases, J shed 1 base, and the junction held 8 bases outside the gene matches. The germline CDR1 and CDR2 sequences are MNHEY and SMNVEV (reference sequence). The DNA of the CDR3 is TGTGCCAGCAGTTCCCTCCGGGACAGGAGTAACTATGGCTACACCTTC. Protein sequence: CASSSLRDRSNYGYTF.

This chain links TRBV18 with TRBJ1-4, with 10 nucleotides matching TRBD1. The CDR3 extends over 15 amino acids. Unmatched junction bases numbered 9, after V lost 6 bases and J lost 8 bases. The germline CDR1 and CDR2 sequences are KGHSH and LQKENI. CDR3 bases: TGTGCCAGCTCCAACCGGGACAGGGGCCAAGAAAAACTGTTTTTT. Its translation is CASSNRDRGQEKLFF.

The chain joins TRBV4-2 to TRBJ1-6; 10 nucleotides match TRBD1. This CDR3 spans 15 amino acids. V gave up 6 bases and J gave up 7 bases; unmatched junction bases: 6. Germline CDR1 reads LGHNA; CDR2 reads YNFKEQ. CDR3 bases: TGTGCCAGCAGTCAATTGGACAGGGGGAATTCACCCCTCCACTTT. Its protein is CASSQLDRGNSPLHF.

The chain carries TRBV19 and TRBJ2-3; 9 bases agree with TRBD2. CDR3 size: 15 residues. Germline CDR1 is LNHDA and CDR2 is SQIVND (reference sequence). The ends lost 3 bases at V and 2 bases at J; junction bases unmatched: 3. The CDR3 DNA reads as TGTGCCAGTAGTATGCTAGCGGGGCACACAGATACGCAGTATTTT. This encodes CASSMLAGHTDTQYF.